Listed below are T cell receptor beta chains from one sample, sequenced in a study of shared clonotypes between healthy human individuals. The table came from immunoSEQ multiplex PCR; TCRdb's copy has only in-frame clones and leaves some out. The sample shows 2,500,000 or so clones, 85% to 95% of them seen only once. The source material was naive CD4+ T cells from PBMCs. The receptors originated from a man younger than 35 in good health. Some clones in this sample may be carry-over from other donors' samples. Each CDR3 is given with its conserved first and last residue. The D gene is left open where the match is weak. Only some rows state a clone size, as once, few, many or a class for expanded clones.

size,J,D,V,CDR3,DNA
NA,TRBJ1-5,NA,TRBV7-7,CASSADRNQPQHF,TGTGCCAGCAGCGCGGACAGAAATCAGCCCCAGCATTTT
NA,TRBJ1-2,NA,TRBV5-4,CASSPRGGNYGYTF,TGTGCCAGCAGCCCCCGAGGGGGAAACTATGGCTACACCTTC
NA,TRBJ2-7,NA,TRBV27,CASSLRGWSSYEQYF,TGTGCCAGCAGTTTAAGGGGCTGGAGCTCCTACGAGCAGTACTTC
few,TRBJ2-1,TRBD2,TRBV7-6,CASSLGLAGEQFF,TGTGCCAGCAGCCTGGGACTAGCGGGGGAGCAGTTCTTC
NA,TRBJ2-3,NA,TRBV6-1,CASSEARGVGTDTQYF,TGTGCCAGCAGTGAAGCTAGAGGGGTCGGCACAGATACGCAGTATTTT
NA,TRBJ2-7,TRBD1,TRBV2,CASKQGVSYEQYF,TGTGCCAGCAAGCAGGGGGTTTCCTACGAGCAGTACTTC
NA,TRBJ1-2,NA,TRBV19,CASSDIAGSGGYTF,TGTGCCAGTAGTGACATAGCGGGCTCGGGTGGCTACACCTTC
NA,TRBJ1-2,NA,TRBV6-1,CASSGGEFGYTF,TGTGCCAGCAGTGGGGGGGAGTTTGGCTACACCTTC
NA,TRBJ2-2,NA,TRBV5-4,CASSLGSRDTGELFF,TGTGCCAGCAGCCTAGGGTCCAGAGACACCGGGGAGCTGTTTTTT
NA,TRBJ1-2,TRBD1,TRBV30,CAWGTGIYGYTF,TGTGCCTGGGGGACAGGGATCTATGGCTACACCTTC
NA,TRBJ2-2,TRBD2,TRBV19,CASKTTAAGGSGELFF,TGTGCCAGTAAGACCACGGCAGCGGGAGGTTCCGGGGAGCTGTTTTTT
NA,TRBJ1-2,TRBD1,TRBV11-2,CASSPYIRQGSNYGYTF,TGTGCCAGCAGCCCGTATATCCGACAGGGGTCGAACTATGGCTACACCTTC
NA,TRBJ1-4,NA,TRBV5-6,CASSPGELRATNEKLFF,TGTGCCAGCAGCCCGGGGGAGCTCCGTGCCACTAATGAAAAACTGTTTTTT
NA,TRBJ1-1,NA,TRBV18,CASSPGQQGNTEAFF,TGTGCCAGCTCACCAGGGCAACAGGGTAACACTGAAGCTTTCTTT
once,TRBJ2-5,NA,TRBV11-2,CASSLDQQWGQAPRGQYF,TGTGCCAGCAGCTTAGATCAACAGTGGGGGCAGGCACCAAGAGGCCAGTACTTC
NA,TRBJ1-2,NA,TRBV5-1,CASSFSGNLYGYTF,TGCGCCAGCAGCTTTTCAGGGAACCTCTATGGCTACACCTTC
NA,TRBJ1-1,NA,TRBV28,CASYSDMNTEAFF,TGTGCCAGCTATAGCGACATGAACACTGAAGCTTTCTTT
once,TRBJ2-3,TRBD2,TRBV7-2,CASSPRLAGLSTDTQYF,TGTGCCAGCAGCCCACGACTAGCGGGGCTAAGCACAGATACGCAGTATTTT
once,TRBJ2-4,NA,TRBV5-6,CASSLWRDRGTSGRNIQYF,TGTGCCAGCAGCTTGTGGCGGGACAGGGGTACTAGCGGGAGAAACATTCAGTACTTC
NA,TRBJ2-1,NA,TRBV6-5,CASPPEGCVEQFF,TGTGCCAGCCCCCCGGAGGGGTGCGTTGAGCAGTTCTTC
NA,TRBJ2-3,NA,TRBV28,CASSRWSGSTDTQYF,TGTGCCAGCAGTCGTTGGAGCGGGAGCACAGATACGCAGTATTTT
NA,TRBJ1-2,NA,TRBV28,CASSSSSTYGYTF,TGTGCCAGCAGTTCCAGCTCGACCTATGGCTACACCTTC
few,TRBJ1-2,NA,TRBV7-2,CASSGGQPANYGYTF,TGTGCCAGCAGCGGCGGGCAGCCAGCTAACTATGGCTACACCTTC
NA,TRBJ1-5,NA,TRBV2,CASSEDGRDQPQHF,TGTGCCAGCAGTGAAGACGGCAGGGATCAGCCCCAGCATTTT
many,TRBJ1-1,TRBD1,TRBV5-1,CASSLNRGEAFF,TGCGCCAGCAGCTTGAACAGGGGTGAAGCTTTCTTT
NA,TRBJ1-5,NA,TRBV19,CASSTSVNQPQHF,TGTGCCAGTAGTACTTCGGTGAATCAGCCCCAGCATTTT
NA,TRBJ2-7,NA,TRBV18,CASSPIGLAAYEQYF,TGTGCCAGCTCACCCATAGGACTTGCTGCCTACGAGCAGTACTTC
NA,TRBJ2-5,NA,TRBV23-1,CASRQGVRETQYF,TGCGCCAGCAGACAAGGGGTTCGGGAGACCCAGTACTTC
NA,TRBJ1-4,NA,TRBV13,CASSRRGVANEKLFF,TGTGCCAGCAGCCGTAGAGGGGTCGCTAATGAAAAACTGTTTTTT
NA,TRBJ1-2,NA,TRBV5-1,CASSLGTQGYGYTF,TGCGCCAGCAGCTTGGGCACCCAGGGATATGGCTACACCTTC